The 26 T cell receptor beta chains listed next were all sequenced from one sample in a study of blood T cell repertoires in COVID-19. This table comes from immunoSEQ multiplex PCR, and its TCRdb copy is limited to in-frame clones, with some not included. Counted here are 90,000 or so clones, approximately 89% occurring once; the ten biggest clones make up more than 9.5%. The source material was peripheral blood. Every receptor here comes from a man older than 75 with acute or convalescent COVID-19.

The chain uses TRBV27 and TRBJ1-1; no firm D call. Germline CDR1 and CDR2: MNHEY and SMNVEV (reference sequence). The CDR3 runs to 14 residues. The V end lost 1 base, the J end lost 4 bases, and 10 bases lay between the germline ends. The chain's CDR3 is CASSLYLAGTEAFF. The CDR3 DNA reads TGTGCCAGCAGTTTATACCTGGCGGGCACTGAAGCTTTCTTT.

This sequence joins TRBV11-2 and TRBJ1-3; TRBD1 might be the D (5 bases). The CDR3 is 16 amino acids. The germline V and J ends were trimmed by 2 bases and 4 bases, with 15 bases remaining between them. Per germline, CDR1 SGHAT and CDR2 FQNNGV. As DNA, the CDR3 is TGTGCCAGCAGCTTAAGAGGCCAGGGTGACGGAAACACCATATATTTT. Translated: CASSLRGQGDGNTIYF.

The gene calls are TRBV11-2 and TRBJ2-3, with TRBD1 matching over 9 bases. The CDR3 sequence is 15 residues long. CDR1 SGHAT and CDR2 FQNNGV come from the germline V gene. Germline trimming cut 3 bases from V and 7 bases from J; bases unmatched to any gene: 8. CDR3 loop: CASSFVQGASNTQYF. For the CDR3, the DNA is TGTGCCAGCAGCTTTGTACAGGGGGCATCCAATACGCAGTATTTT. The whole variable domain, remainder taken from reference TRBV11-2 and TRBJ2-3, is EAGVAQSPRYKIIEKRQSVAFWCNPISGHATLYWYQQILGQGPKLLIQFQNNGVVDDSQLPKDRFSAERLKGVDSTLKIQPAKLEDSAVYLCASSFVQGASNTQYFGPGTRLTVL.

This chain uses TRBV19 with TRBJ2-3, with D possibly matching TRBD2 (6 bases). V was cut by 8 bases and J by 5 bases, with 11 bases left in between. This CDR3 has 12 amino acids. Looked up from germline, CDR1 is LNHDA and CDR2 is SQIVND (reference sequence). The CDR3 nucleotides are TGTGCCAGTCACGGGGGAAGAGATACGCAGTATTTT. Translation gives CASHGGRDTQYF.

V and J are TRBV6-5 and TRBJ2-3, with 8 bases lining up with TRBD1. V shed 6 bases and J 8 bases; nucleotides not matched to a gene: 7. The CDR3 runs 13 residues. Germline V CDR1 and CDR2: MNHEY, SVGAGI. CDR3 residues: CASRPDRGSTQYF. For the CDR3, the DNA is TGTGCCAGCAGGCCTGACAGGGGTAGTACGCAGTATTTT.

The gene calls are TRBV19 and TRBJ1-1; the D is unclear. The CDR3 is made up of 13 amino acids. CDR1 and CDR2 from the germline V gene are LNHDA and SQIVND (reference sequence). The germline V and J ends were trimmed by 0 bases and 3 bases, with 5 bases remaining between them. This CDR3 is CASSIDFDTEAFF. DNA of the CDR3: TGTGCCAGTAGTATAGATTTCGACACTGAAGCTTTCTTT. Combining the CDR3 with reference TRBV19 and TRBJ1-1 gives the whole variable domain DGGITQSPKYLFRKEGQNVTLSCEQNLNHDAMYWYRQDPGQGLRLIYYSQIVNDFQKGDIAEGYSVSREKKESFPLTVTSAQKNPTAFYLCASSIDFDTEAFFGQGTRLTVV.

This sequence joins TRBV7-9 and TRBJ1-1; 8 bases match TRBD1. The CDR3 length is 14 residues. Germline CDR1 SEHNR, CDR2 FQNEAQ (reference sequence). V was clipped by 2 bases and J by 6 bases; unmatched bases: 5. CDR3 sequence (DNA): TGTGCCAGCAGCTTACCCCAGGGGGCCGCTGAAGCTTTCTTT. This sequence encodes CASSLPQGAAEAFF.

This clone occurred a few times. The chain links TRBV6-1 to TRBJ1-5; no clear D gene. Trimming took off 2 bases at V and 9 bases at J, with 20 bases between the two ends. The CDR3 has 16 amino acids. From germline, CDR1 is MNHNS and CDR2 SASEGT. For the CDR3, the DNA is TGTGCCAGCAGTGAATCAATGGCGGCCCCGGTGGGGCCCCAGCATTTT. This gives the protein CASSESMAAPVGPQHF.

V usage is TRBV2 and J usage is TRBJ2-7, with D possibly matching TRBD1 (5 bases). Germline-derived CDR1 and CDR2 are SNHLY and FYNNEI. The ends were cut back, 2 bases at V and 2 bases at J, with 13 bases in the middle. This CDR3 has 15 amino acids. The CDR3 nucleotides are TGTGCCAGCAGTGAAAGGGCAGGGAATACCTACGAGCAGTACTTC. Translation: CASSERAGNTYEQYF.

This clone was found a few times. This rearrangement joins TRBV10-3 to TRBJ2-7; 12 bases are a match to TRBD2. This CDR3 is built from 13 residues. Germline lookup yields CDR1 ENHRY and CDR2 SYGVKD. V was clipped by 10 bases and J by 7 bases; unmatched bases: 8. The CDR3, as DNA: TGTGCCACTAAGGGACTAGCGGGTGAAGAGCAGTACTTC. It translates to CATKGLAGEEQYF.

The chain joins TRBV25-1 to TRBJ1-2, with D maybe TRBD1 (5 bases). Trimming took off 8 bases at V and 8 bases at J, with 24 bases between the two ends. From germline, CDR1 is MGHDK and CDR2 SYGVNS. CDR3 length: 15 residues. Here the CDR3 reads CASLPGGLSHGGYTF. In DNA, the CDR3 is TGTGCCAGCCTCCCGGGGGGTTTAAGCCATGGGGGCTACACCTTC.

The V gene is TRBV6-5, the J gene TRBJ1-5, with 7 bases that match TRBD1. The V gene end was trimmed by 11 bases and the J gene end by 5 bases; junction bases not matched to a gene: 9. Germline assignment: CDR1 MNHEY and CDR2 SVGAGI. The CDR3 runs 13 residues. The CDR3 bases are TGTGCCTCTAAGACAGGGTGGGATCAGCCCCAGCATTTT. Its translation: CASKTGWDQPQHF.

The genes are TRBV3-1 (or the pseudogene TRBV3-2) and TRBJ1-2; 7 bases match TRBD1. Germline lookup yields CDR1 LGHDT and CDR2 YNNKEL (reference sequence). V shed 3 bases, J shed 7 bases, and the junction held 8 bases outside the gene matches. This CDR3 has 14 residues. CDR3 nucleotide sequence: TGTGCCAGCAGCCACCTGACAGGGCAGAGTGGCTACACCTTC. It specifies CASSHLTGQSGYTF.

The chain has TRBV6-5 and TRBJ1-5, with D unresolved. V was clipped by 4 bases and J by 3 bases, with 4 bases between them. In germline, CDR1 is MNHEY, CDR2 SVGAGI. The CDR3 loop spans 12 amino acids. CDR3 region: CASSSFNQPQHF. CDR3 coding DNA: TGTGCCAGCAGTTCTTTCAATCAGCCCCAGCATTTT.

The rearrangement links TRBV12-3 or TRBV12-4 to TRBJ1-2; a weak D match, TRBD1 (6 bases). The CDR3 loop spans 13 amino acids. Trimming shortened V by 4 bases and J by 0 bases, and 6 bases separated the two germline ends. CDR3 in amino acids: CASSYRANYGYTF. The CDR3 region has the DNA TGTGCCAGCAGTTACAGGGCTAACTATGGCTACACCTTC.

The V and J genes are TRBV6-5 and TRBJ2-2; the match to TRBD2 covers 8 bases. The trim removed 11 bases at V and 8 bases at J, leaving 13 bases unmatched. CDR1 is MNHEY, CDR2 SVGAGI, per germline. The CDR3 is 14 amino acids. CDR3 nucleotides: TGTGCCGGCCAAACTTGGCGGGAGGTAGGGGAGCTGTTTTTT. It yields the protein CAGQTWREVGELFF.

The chain employs TRBV28 and TRBJ1-1; 9 nucleotides match TRBD1. The CDR3 loop spans 16 amino acids. V was pared by 7 bases and J by 0 bases, with 9 bases of the junction left unmatched. Germline V gene lookup returns CDR1 MDHEN and CDR2 SYDVKM. As DNA, the CDR3 is TGTGCCAGCATGACCCGACAGGGGGGCTTGAACACTGAAGCTTTCTTT. Protein sequence: CASMTRQGGLNTEAFF.

The chain is built from TRBV5-1 and TRBJ2-5, with 9 bases fitting TRBD1. J lost 2 bases, V lost 1 base, and 3 bases had no gene match. Germline V gene data show CDR1 as SGHRS and CDR2 as YFSETQ. The CDR3 length is 15 residues. This CDR3 reads CASSLTQGAQETQYF. The CDR3 DNA reads TGCGCCAGCAGCTTGACACAGGGGGCTCAAGAGACCCAGTACTTC.

The chain employs TRBV19 and TRBJ1-4; 7 bases align to TRBD1. CDR3 length: 14 residues. Germline lookup yields CDR1 LNHDA and CDR2 SQIVND (reference sequence). After removal of 6 bases from V and 1 base from J, the junction contained 2 bases not matched to a gene. CDR3: CASRRQGTNEKLFF. The CDR3 DNA reads TGTGCCAGTAGGAGACAGGGAACTAATGAAAAACTGTTTTTT.

The chain has TRBV7-9 and TRBJ1-2; 11 bases are shared with TRBD1. V shed 4 bases, J shed 3 bases, and the junction held 10 bases outside the gene matches. CDR1 is SEHNR and CDR2 is FQNEAQ in the germline V gene (reference sequence). The CDR3 covers 17 residues. CDR3 residues: CASSWTGGPAKDYGYTF. The CDR3 coding sequence is TGTGCCAGCAGCTGGACAGGGGGCCCTGCTAAGGACTATGGCTACACCTTC. Together with reference TRBV7-9 and TRBJ1-2, the CDR3 gives the full variable domain: DTGVSQNPRHKITKRGQNVTFRCDPISEHNRLYWYRQTLGQGPEFLTYFQNEAQLEKSRLLSDRFSAERPKGSFSTLEIQRTEQGDSAMYLCASSWTGGPAKDYGYTFGSGTRLTVV.

The rearrangement joins TRBV5-6 to TRBJ1-3; 9 bases map to TRBD1. CDR3 length: 17 residues. The V and J ends lost 4 bases and 0 bases, in that order; junction bases with no gene match: 8. Germline assignment: CDR1 SGHDT and CDR2 YYEEEE. CDR3 in amino acids: CASSGDRVSSSGNTIYF. The CDR3 DNA sequence: TGTGCCAGCAGCGGGGACAGGGTTTCTTCCTCTGGAAACACCATATATTTT.

This clone was observed a single time. The CDR3 spells CASSPGGGSRGKNIQYF. The CDR3 DNA sequence: TGCGCCAGCAGCCCCGGTGGGGGCTCTCGGGGCAAAAACATTCAGTACTTC. The chain has TRBV5-1 and TRBJ2-4; maybe TRBD1 (6 bases). V was clipped by 4 bases and J by 3 bases, with 20 bases between them. The CDR3 has 17 amino acids. Germline values: CDR1 SGHRS, CDR2 YFSETQ.

This CDR3 is CASSPRAGDTGELFF. CDR3 nucleotide sequence: TGTGCCAGCAGTCCCAGAGCGGGGGACACCGGGGAGCTGTTTTTT. The gene calls are TRBV2 and TRBJ2-2; TRBD2 matches at 8 bases. Trimming cost V 5 bases and J 3 bases; bases outside gene matches: 5. Germline loops: CDR1 SNHLY, CDR2 FYNNEI. CDR3 length equals 15 residues. The full variable domain, completed using reference TRBV2 and TRBJ2-2, is EPEVTQTPSHQVTQMGQEVILRCVPISNHLYFYWYRQILGQKVEFLVSFYNNEISEKSEIFDDQFSVERPDGSNFTLKIRSTKLEDSAMYFCASSPRAGDTGELFFGEGSRLTVL.

This clone was detected only once. V usage is TRBV19 and J usage is TRBJ2-3, with 9 positions matching TRBD2. CDR3 length equals 15 residues. After removal of 8 bases from V and 2 bases from J, the junction contained 8 bases not matched to a gene. Germline V gives CDR1 LNHDA, CDR2 SQIVND (reference sequence). This chain's CDR3 is CASRTAGGFTDTQYF. In nucleotides, the CDR3 is TGTGCCAGTCGAACGGCGGGGGGGTTCACAGATACGCAGTATTTT. Full variable domain (rest looked up from reference TRBV19 and TRBJ2-3): DGGITQSPKYLFRKEGQNVTLSCEQNLNHDAMYWYRQDPGQGLRLIYYSQIVNDFQKGDIAEGYSVSREKKESFPLTVTSAQKNPTAFYLCASRTAGGFTDTQYFGPGTRLTVL.

The chain combines TRBV18 with TRBJ2-7; TRBD1 matches 12 bases. V shed 0 bases, J shed 6 bases, and the junction held 3 bases outside the gene matches. CDR3 length: 15 residues. Germline CDR1 and CDR2: KGHSH and LQKENI. The DNA of the CDR3 is TGTGCCAGCTCACCACCGGGACAGGGGGCATCCGAGCAGTACTTC. This codes for CASSPPGQGASEQYF.

The chain is built from TRBV7-9 and TRBJ1-2; D is ambiguous. Per the germline V gene, CDR1 is SEHNR and CDR2 is FQNEAQ (reference sequence). V lost 1 base and J lost 7, with 16 bases in between. CDR3 length: 15 amino acids. CDR3 in DNA: TGTGCCAGCAGCTTAGTTACGTTGGGCATCGGTGGCTACACCTTC. As protein: CASSLVTLGIGGYTF.